The entry that follows covers one T cell receptor beta chain sequence. Its antigen is not identified. This record comes from a study of shared clonotypes between healthy human individuals. Method: immunoSEQ multiplex PCR; TCRdb's copy keeps in-frame clones and lacks some. This table has about 2.3 million clones, under 95% appearing once. Whole-study results and caveats: Naive subsets tended to show greater estimated richness than memory subsets. The authors sampled blood alone, and tissue repertoires likely differ.

This CDR3 comprises 16 residues. Germline-derived CDR1 and CDR2 are MGHRA and YSYEKL. The trim removed 1 base at V and 6 bases at J, leaving 9 bases unmatched. The TCR originated in a man aged 18-30 years in good health. Some clones in this sample may be carry-over from other donors' samples. The sample taken for sequencing was naive CD4+ T cells from PBMCs. Specified subset: CD45RA+ positively selected. The V and J genes are TRBV4-1 and TRBJ2-7, with 10 bases that match TRBD2. CDR3 region: CASSQGGASGSPEQYF. CDR3 in DNA: TGCGCCAGCAGCCAAGGGGGAGCTAGCGGGAGTCCCGAGCAGTACTTC.